Following are 2 T cell receptor beta chains from one sample sequenced in a study of cytomegalovirus exposure and HLA in healthy donors. Primers included in the PCR were 60 Vbeta and 13 Jbeta primers. Assay: immunoSEQ multiplex PCR; the TCRdb copy retains only in-frame clones and omits some. Found here are almost 200,000 clones, around 79% of them singletons; the top ten hold 4.4%. The sequenced sample consisted of PBMCs. The receptors were sampled from a woman under 40 in good health and CMV-seropositive.

This clone was detected a few times. V usage is TRBV6-5 and J usage is TRBJ2-3; 9 positions agree with TRBD1. CDR1 is MNHEY and CDR2 is SVGAGI in the germline V gene. V dropped 6 bases and J dropped 6; count of bases not matched to a gene: 10. This CDR3 is 15 amino acids long. CDR3 sequence: CASRPAGTGKDTQYF. CDR3 nucleotides: TGTGCCAGCAGGCCTGCCGGGACAGGGAAGGATACGCAGTATTTT.

This clone was detected a few times. The rearrangement joins TRBV11-3 to TRBJ2-7; TRBD1 agrees at 9 bases. The CDR3 has 13 amino acids. Germline CDR1 reads SGHNT; CDR2 reads YENEEA. The J segment lost 9 bases and the V segment lost 5 bases, leaving 8 bases of the junction unmatched. The CDR3: CASSGTGTSRQYF. CDR3 in DNA: TGTGCCAGCAGCGGGACAGGGACTTCCAGGCAGTACTTC.